This TCR beta chain is from a study of regulatory T cells in long-lasting Graves disease. V was pared by 5 bases and J by 8 bases, with 3 bases of the junction left unmatched. CDR3 length: 12 amino acids. Germline loops: CDR1 MDHEN, CDR2 SYDVKM. Time point here: newly diagnosed GD, antithyroid drugs for less than 3 months. The TCR library was made from RNA extracted from PBMCs. Investigators prepared the TCR beta libraries by applying iRepertoire HTBI primers and Arm-PCR of CDR3 regions. In TCRdb, the multiplex PCR reads were re-called with MiXCR into one record per CDR3 protein. The table includes roughly 500,000 distinct CDR3 sequences, approximately 13% detected once. Many counts were recorded for this clonotype. As yet, its antigen is unknown. General study findings and limits: Gene preferences differed: TRBV28, TRBJ1-2, TRBJ2-5 in persistent cases.

In addition, the sample was reused for a study of T cells in Graves' hyperthyroidism and ophthalmopathy. According to that study: Across 18 months, stable Graves' hyperthyroidism was marked by no progression to ophthalmopathy. The hyperthyroidism patients had all been newly diagnosed, and their disease duration was under 2 months. Their ages ranged from 18 to 65 years. Patients having uncontrolled infection, another autoimmune disease, pregnancy or lactation were not included.

The clonotype was recovered from a man aged 25 to 40 with Graves disease. Sequencing used peripheral blood mononuclear cells (PBMCs), obtained at new diagnosis, from a patient treated with antithyroid drugs. The chain is built from TRBV28 and TRBJ1-2; 9 nucleotides line up with TRBD1. This chain's CDR3 is CASSRDRVGYTF. Here the CDR3 DNA reads TGTGCCAGCAGTCGGGACAGGGTCGGCTACACCTTC.